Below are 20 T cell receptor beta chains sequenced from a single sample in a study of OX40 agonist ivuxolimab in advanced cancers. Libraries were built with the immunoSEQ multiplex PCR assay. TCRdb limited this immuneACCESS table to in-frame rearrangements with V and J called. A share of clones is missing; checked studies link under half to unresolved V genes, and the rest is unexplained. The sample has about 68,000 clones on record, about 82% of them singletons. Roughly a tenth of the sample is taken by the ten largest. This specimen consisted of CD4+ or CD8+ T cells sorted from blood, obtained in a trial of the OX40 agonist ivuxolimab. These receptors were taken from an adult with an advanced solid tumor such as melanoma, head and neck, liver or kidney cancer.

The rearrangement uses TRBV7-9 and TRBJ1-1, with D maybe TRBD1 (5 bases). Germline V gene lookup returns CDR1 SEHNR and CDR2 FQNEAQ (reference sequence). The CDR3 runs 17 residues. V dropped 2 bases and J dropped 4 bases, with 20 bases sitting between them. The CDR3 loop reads CASSLFPGTRGSTEAFF. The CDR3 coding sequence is TGTGCCAGCAGCTTATTTCCGGGAACAAGGGGTTCCACTGAAGCTTTCTTT. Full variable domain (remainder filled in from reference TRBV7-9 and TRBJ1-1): DTGVSQNPRHKITKRGQNVTFRCDPISEHNRLYWYRQTLGQGPEFLTYFQNEAQLEKSRLLSDRFSAERPKGSFSTLEIQRTEQGDSAMYLCASSLFPGTRGSTEAFFGQGTRLTVV.

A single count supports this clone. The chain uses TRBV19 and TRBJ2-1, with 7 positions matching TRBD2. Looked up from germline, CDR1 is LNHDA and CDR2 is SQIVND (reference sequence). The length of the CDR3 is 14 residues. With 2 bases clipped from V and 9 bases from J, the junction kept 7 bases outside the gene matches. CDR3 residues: CASSIRVREVEQFF. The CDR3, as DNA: TGTGCCAGTAGTATACGGGTCCGGGAGGTTGAGCAGTTCTTC.

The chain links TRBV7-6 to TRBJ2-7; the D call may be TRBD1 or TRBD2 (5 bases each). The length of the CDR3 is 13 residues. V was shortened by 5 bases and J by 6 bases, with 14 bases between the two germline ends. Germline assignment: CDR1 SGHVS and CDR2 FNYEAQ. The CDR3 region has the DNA TGTGCCAGCAGCCCCCGGGGCCCATTCGAGCAGTACTTC. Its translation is CASSPRGPFEQYF.

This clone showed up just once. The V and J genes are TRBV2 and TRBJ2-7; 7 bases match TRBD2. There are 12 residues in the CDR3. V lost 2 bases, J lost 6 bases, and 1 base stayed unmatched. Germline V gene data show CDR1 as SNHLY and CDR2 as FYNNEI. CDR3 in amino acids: CASSEWGGEQYF. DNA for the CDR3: TGTGCCAGCAGTGAATGGGGGGGCGAGCAGTACTTC.

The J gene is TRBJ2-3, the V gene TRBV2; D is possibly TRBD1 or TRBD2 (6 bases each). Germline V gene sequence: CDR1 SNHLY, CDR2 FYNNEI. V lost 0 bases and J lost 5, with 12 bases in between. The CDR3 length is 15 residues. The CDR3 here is CASSEAGGQGDTQYF. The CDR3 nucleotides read TGTGCCAGCAGTGAAGCGGGGGGCCAGGGAGATACGCAGTATTTT.

For the CDR3, the DNA is TGTGCCAGCTCCTCGGGGGGTCCAGGGCCTACGTTCGATGAGCAGTTCTTC. Its protein is CASSSGGPGPTFDEQFF. This rearrangement joins TRBV18 to TRBJ2-1; TRBD2 matches 7 bases. CDR1 KGHSH and CDR2 LQKENI come from the germline V gene. The CDR3 is 17 amino acids. Trimming at V came to 6 bases and at J to 8 bases, leaving 19 bases not matched to a gene.

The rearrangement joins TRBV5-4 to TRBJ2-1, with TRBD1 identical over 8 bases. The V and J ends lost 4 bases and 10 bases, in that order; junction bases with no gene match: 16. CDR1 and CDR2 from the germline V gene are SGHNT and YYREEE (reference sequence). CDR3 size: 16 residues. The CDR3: CASSRAGQGFSDEQFF. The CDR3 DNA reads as TGTGCCAGCAGCAGAGCAGGACAGGGATTTTCCGACGAGCAGTTCTTC.

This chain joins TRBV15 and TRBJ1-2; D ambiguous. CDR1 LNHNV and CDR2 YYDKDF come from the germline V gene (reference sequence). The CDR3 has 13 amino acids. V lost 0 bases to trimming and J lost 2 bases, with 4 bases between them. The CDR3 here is CATSRDQNYGYTF. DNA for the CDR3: TGTGCCACCAGCAGAGACCAGAACTATGGCTACACCTTC.

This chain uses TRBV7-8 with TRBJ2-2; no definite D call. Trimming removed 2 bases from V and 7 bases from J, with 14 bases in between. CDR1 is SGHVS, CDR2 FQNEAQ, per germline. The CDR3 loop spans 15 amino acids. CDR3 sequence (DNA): TGTGCCAGCAGCTTACGCCGCGAGTTAGGCGGGGAGCTGTTTTTT. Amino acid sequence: CASSLRRELGGELFF.

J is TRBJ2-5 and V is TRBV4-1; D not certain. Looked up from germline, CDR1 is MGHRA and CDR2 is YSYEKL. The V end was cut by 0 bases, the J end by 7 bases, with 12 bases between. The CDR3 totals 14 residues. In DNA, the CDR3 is TGCGCCAGCAGCCAAGAGCCAGCTTCGAGGACCCAGTACTTC. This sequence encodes CASSQEPASRTQYF.

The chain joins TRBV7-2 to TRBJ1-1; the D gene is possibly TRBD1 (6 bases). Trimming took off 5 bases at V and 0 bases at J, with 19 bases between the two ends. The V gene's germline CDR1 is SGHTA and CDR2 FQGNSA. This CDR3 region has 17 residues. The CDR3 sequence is CASSAWTDWTMNTEAFF. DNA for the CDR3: TGTGCCAGCAGCGCGTGGACAGACTGGACTATGAACACTGAAGCTTTCTTT.

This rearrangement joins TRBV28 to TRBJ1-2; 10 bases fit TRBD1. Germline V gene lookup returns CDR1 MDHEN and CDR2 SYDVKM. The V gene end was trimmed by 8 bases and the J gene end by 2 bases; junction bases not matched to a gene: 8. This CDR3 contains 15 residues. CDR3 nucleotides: TGTGCCAGCCAGCAACGGGACAGGGGAAACTATGGCTACACCTTC. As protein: CASQQRDRGNYGYTF.

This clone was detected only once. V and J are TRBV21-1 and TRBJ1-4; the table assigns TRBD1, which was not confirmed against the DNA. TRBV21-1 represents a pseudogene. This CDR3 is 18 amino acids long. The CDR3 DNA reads TGTGCCAGCAGCAAAAGCCACTATTGCCAGGGGGATAATGAAAAACTGTTTTTT. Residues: CASSKSHYCQGDNEKLFF.

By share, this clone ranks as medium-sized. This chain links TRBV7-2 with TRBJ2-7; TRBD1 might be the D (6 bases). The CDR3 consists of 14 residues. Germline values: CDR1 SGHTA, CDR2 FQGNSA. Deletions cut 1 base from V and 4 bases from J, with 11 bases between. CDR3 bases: TGTGCCAGCAGCTTAGTGTCAGGGGATTACGAGCAGTACTTC. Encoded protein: CASSLVSGDYEQYF.

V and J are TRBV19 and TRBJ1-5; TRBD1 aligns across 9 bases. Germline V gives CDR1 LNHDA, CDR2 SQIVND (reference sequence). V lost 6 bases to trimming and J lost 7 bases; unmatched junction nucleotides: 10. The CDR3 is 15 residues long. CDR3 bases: TGTGCCAGTAGGCAGGGACAGGGTATAGGACAGCCCCAGCATTTT. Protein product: CASRQGQGIGQPQHF.

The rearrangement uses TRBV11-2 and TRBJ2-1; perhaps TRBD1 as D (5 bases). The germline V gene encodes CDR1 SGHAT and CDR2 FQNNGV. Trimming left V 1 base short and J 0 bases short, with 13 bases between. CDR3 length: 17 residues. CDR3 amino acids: CASSLVAGSGSYNEQFF. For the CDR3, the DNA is TGTGCCAGCAGCTTAGTGGCAGGGTCGGGCTCCTACAATGAGCAGTTCTTC.

The DNA of the CDR3 is TGTGCCACCAGCAGAGATGAGAGGGGTTACGGGTCTGGGGCCAACGTCCTGACTTTC. Its translation: CATSRDERGYGSGANVLTF. The gene calls are TRBV15 and TRBJ2-6; D could derive from TRBD1 or TRBD2 (5 bases each). The CDR3 is 19 amino acids. Germline CDR1 and CDR2: LNHNV and YYDKDF (reference sequence). Trimming took off 0 bases at V and 1 base at J, with 16 bases between the two ends.

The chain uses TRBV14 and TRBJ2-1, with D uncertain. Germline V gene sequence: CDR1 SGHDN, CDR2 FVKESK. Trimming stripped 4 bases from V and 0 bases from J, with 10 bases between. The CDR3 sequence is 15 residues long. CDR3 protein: CASSPVTASYNEQFF. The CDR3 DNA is TGTGCCAGCAGCCCCGTCACGGCCTCCTACAATGAGCAGTTCTTC. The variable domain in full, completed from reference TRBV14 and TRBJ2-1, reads EAGVTQFPSHSVIEKGQTVTLRCDPISGHDNLYWYRRVMGKEIKFLLHFVKESKQDESGMPNNRFLAERTGGTYSTLKVQPAELEDSGVYFCASSPVTASYNEQFFGPGTRLTVL.

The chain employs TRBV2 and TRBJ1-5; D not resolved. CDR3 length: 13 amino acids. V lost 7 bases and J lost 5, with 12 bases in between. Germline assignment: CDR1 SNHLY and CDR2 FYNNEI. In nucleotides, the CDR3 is TGTGCCAGCACCCGACACGGAGATCAGCCCCAGCATTTT. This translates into CASTRHGDQPQHF.

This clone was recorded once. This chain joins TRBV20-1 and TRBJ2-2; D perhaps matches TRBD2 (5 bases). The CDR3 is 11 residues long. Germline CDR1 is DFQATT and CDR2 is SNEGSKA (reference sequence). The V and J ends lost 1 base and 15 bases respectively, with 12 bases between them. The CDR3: CSARAGWSMFF. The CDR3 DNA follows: TGCAGTGCTAGAGCGGGGTGGTCGATGTTTTTT.